These 21 T cell receptor beta chains originate from one sample sequenced in a study of blood T cell repertoires in COVID-19. Assay: immunoSEQ multiplex PCR; the TCRdb copy retains only in-frame clones and omits some. The data show 300,000 or so clones, about nine tenths seen once. Sequencing was performed on peripheral blood. The receptors come from a woman aged 35 to 49 with acute or convalescent COVID-19.

The chain links TRBV21-1 to TRBJ1-4; no check of the table's D call, TRBD1, against the DNA was made. TRBV21-1 is reported as a pseudogene. This CDR3 is 15 amino acids long. CDR3 region: CASSKVTGDNEKLFF. CDR3 bases: TGTGCCAGCAGCAAAGTAACAGGGGATAATGAAAAACTGTTTTTT.

The genes are TRBV2 and TRBJ2-5; TRBD2 might be the D (5 bases). Germline V gene sequence: CDR1 SNHLY, CDR2 FYNNEI. V was pared by 9 bases and J by 2 bases, with 16 bases between. The CDR3 sequence is 14 residues long. DNA for the CDR3: TGTGCCAGAGAGGGCCTCTCGGGGCAAGAGACCCAGTACTTC. This codes for CAREGLSGQETQYF.

This chain links TRBV7-9 with TRBJ1-2; possible D gene TRBD1, 6 bases. V was clipped by 5 bases and J by 0 bases, with 16 bases between them. Germline CDR1 and CDR2: SEHNR and FQNEAQ (reference sequence). The CDR3 runs 16 residues. The CDR3 is CASSTRTVAANYGYTF. The CDR3 DNA is TGTGCCAGCAGCACAAGGACAGTCGCAGCTAACTATGGCTACACCTTC.

The chain employs TRBV6-6 and TRBJ2-3; 15 bases are a match to TRBD2. This CDR3 is built from 21 residues. Germline V gene data show CDR1 as MNHNY and CDR2 as SVGAGI (reference sequence). The junction had 22 bases not matched to a gene; V was cut back by 6 bases and J by 6 bases. The CDR3 nucleotides read TGTGCCAGCAGCCGCCTGAGGAGTCGGGGACTAGCGGGGGGTTCCCTGGATACGCAGTATTTT. This encodes CASSRLRSRGLAGGSLDTQYF.

J is TRBJ1-2 and V is TRBV12-3 or TRBV12-4; the D gene is possibly TRBD1 (6 bases). This CDR3 has 13 amino acids. The germline V and J ends were trimmed by 6 bases and 4 bases, with 12 bases remaining between them. The CDR3 region is CASSRGGLYGYTF. In DNA, the CDR3 is TGTGCCAGCAGCCGTGGGGGCCTCTATGGCTACACCTTC.

The rearrangement links TRBV20-1 to TRBJ1-2; a possible D gene is TRBD1 (6 bases). The germline V gene has CDR1 DFQATT and CDR2 SNEGSKA (reference sequence). V was clipped by 7 bases and J by 4 bases, with 10 bases between them. CDR3 length: 11 residues. CDR3 sequence: CSGTATYGYTF. The CDR3 DNA sequence: TGCAGTGGGACAGCCACCTATGGCTACACCTTC.

This chain connects TRBV6-5 to TRBJ1-2; tentative D call: TRBD1 (6 bases). The CDR3 consists of 12 residues. CDR1 and CDR2 from the germline V gene are MNHEY and SVGAGI. V lost 4 bases and J lost 6, with 9 bases in between. The CDR3 region is CASSSAGDGYTF. CDR3 bases: TGTGCCAGCAGTTCGGCAGGGGATGGCTACACCTTC.

The chain is built from TRBV15 and TRBJ1-1; D is unclear. This CDR3 has 15 residues. Trimming left V 0 bases short and J 3 bases short, with 11 bases between. Germline V gives CDR1 LNHNV, CDR2 YYDKDF (reference sequence). The CDR3 loop is CATSRDVRPDTEAFF. CDR3 coding DNA: TGTGCCACCAGCAGAGATGTGCGGCCAGACACTGAAGCTTTCTTT.

The chain couples TRBV25-1 to TRBJ1-1; D remains unclear. The CDR3 has 13 amino acids. Per germline, CDR1 MGHDK and CDR2 SYGVNS. Trimming left V 7 bases short and J 5 bases short, with 14 bases between. For the CDR3, the DNA is TGTGCCAGCACTTCAGGATCCAAGACTGAAGCTTTCTTT. Its translation: CASTSGSKTEAFF.

The chain links TRBV15 to TRBJ1-2; D uncertain. Trimming shortened V by 1 base and J by 3 bases, and 9 bases separated the two germline ends. Germline-derived CDR1 and CDR2 are LNHNV and YYDKDF (reference sequence). CDR3 length: 14 amino acids. CDR3 region: CATSRGPDYYGYTF. CDR3 in DNA: TGTGCCACCAGCAGAGGGCCAGACTACTATGGCTACACCTTC.

J is TRBJ1-1 and V is TRBV4-1, with 12 positions matching TRBD1. The germline V gene encodes CDR1 MGHRA and CDR2 YSYEKL. Trimming at V came to 4 bases and at J to 4 bases, leaving 7 bases not matched to a gene. The CDR3 has 16 residues. The CDR3 DNA sequence: TGCGCCAGCAGCCCCGGGACAGGGGGCGGGGGCACTGAAGCTTTCTTT. As protein: CASSPGTGGGGTEAFF.

This chain links TRBV12-5 with TRBJ1-2; TRBD1 matches 10 bases. CDR3 length: 14 amino acids. The trim removed 6 bases at V and 6 bases at J, leaving 7 bases unmatched. Germline V gene lookup returns CDR1 LGHNT and CDR2 FRNRAP. The CDR3 coding sequence is TGTGCTAGTGGCATATCGGGGACAGGGGATGGCTACACCTTC. Protein: CASGISGTGDGYTF.

The count of this clone is one. The chain is built from TRBV4-1 and TRBJ2-5, with 8 bases aligning to TRBD1. This CDR3 region has 17 residues. The germline gives CDR1 MGHRA, CDR2 YSYEKL. Losses at the gene ends were 0 bases for V and 4 bases for J; bases not matched to a gene: 10. As DNA, the CDR3 is TGCGCCAGCAGCCAAGATCAGGGCAGGGGGCTTCTAGAGACCCAGTACTTC. This translates into CASSQDQGRGLLETQYF.

V and J are TRBV5-1 and TRBJ2-5, with 9 bases lining up with TRBD2. J gave up 7 bases and V 0 bases, and 10 bases lay outside the gene matches. CDR1 is SGHRS and CDR2 is YFSETQ in the germline V gene. This CDR3 has 16 residues. CDR3 in DNA: TGCGCCAGCAGCTTGGGCATAGCGGGGGCGCCAGGGACCCAGTACTTC. Translating gives CASSLGIAGAPGTQYF.

The chain carries TRBV7-2 and TRBJ1-2; D ambiguous. Germline V lookup: CDR1 SGHTA, CDR2 FQGNSA. V was cut by 1 base and J by 8 bases, with 14 bases left in between. The CDR3 is made up of 14 amino acids. The CDR3 sequence: CASSLGPFTGGYTF. CDR3 nucleotide sequence: TGTGCCAGCAGCTTAGGGCCATTTACGGGGGGCTACACCTTC.

This chain links TRBV6-5 with TRBJ2-1; D perhaps matches TRBD2 (6 bases). Between the trimmed V and J ends, which lost 11 bases and 8 bases, there was a span of 25 bases. There are 15 residues in the CDR3. In germline, CDR1 is MNHEY, CDR2 SVGAGI. This CDR3 is CAAMAAAQGGHEQFF. CDR3 bases: TGTGCCGCCATGGCCGCAGCGCAGGGAGGCCATGAGCAGTTCTTC.

The V gene is TRBV6-2 or TRBV6-3, the J gene TRBJ2-3; 8 bases line up with TRBD2. CDR1 is MNHEY and CDR2 is SVGEGT in the germline V gene. V was pared by 6 bases and J by 2 bases, with 13 bases of the junction left unmatched. The CDR3 has 17 residues. CDR3 sequence (DNA): TGTGCCAGCAGCCGCCCGGGGATAGCGGGGTACACAGATACGCAGTATTTT. It codes for CASSRPGIAGYTDTQYF.

The rearrangement uses TRBV11-2 and TRBJ1-6; 9 positions match TRBD1. CDR1 and CDR2 from the germline V gene are SGHAT and FQNNGV. The CDR3 covers 16 residues. The V gene end was trimmed by 1 base and the J gene end by 7 bases; junction bases not matched to a gene: 5. CDR3 residues: CASSLVGQGRNSPLHF. Here the CDR3 DNA reads TGTGCCAGCAGCTTAGTAGGACAGGGGCGAAATTCACCCCTCCACTTT.

The rearrangement links TRBV27 to TRBJ2-1, with 9 bases fitting TRBD2. Trimming at V came to 5 bases and at J to 0 bases, leaving 8 bases not matched to a gene. The CDR3 sequence is 17 residues long. Germline V gene sequence: CDR1 MNHEY, CDR2 SMNVEV (reference sequence). This CDR3 is CASSIESGGISYNEQFF. The DNA for the CDR3 is TGTGCCAGCAGTATTGAAAGCGGGGGGATCTCCTACAATGAGCAGTTCTTC.

The rearrangement uses TRBV2 and TRBJ1-1; D is undetermined. The CDR3 runs 13 residues. Germline-derived CDR1 and CDR2 are SNHLY and FYNNEI. The V gene lost 4 bases and the J gene lost 6 bases, with 12 bases spanning the gap. In DNA form, the CDR3 reads TGTGCCAGCAGTGTATCGACACTCTCTGAAGCTTTCTTT. Protein sequence: CASSVSTLSEAFF.

J is TRBJ2-2 and V is TRBV29-1; no definite D call. Germline values: CDR1 SQVTM, CDR2 ANQGSEA. The V gene lost 3 bases and the J gene lost 4 bases, with 6 bases spanning the gap. The length of the CDR3 is 12 residues. CDR3 nucleotide sequence: TGCAGCGTTGACTACGGCACCGGGGAGCTGTTTTTT. Amino acids: CSVDYGTGELFF.